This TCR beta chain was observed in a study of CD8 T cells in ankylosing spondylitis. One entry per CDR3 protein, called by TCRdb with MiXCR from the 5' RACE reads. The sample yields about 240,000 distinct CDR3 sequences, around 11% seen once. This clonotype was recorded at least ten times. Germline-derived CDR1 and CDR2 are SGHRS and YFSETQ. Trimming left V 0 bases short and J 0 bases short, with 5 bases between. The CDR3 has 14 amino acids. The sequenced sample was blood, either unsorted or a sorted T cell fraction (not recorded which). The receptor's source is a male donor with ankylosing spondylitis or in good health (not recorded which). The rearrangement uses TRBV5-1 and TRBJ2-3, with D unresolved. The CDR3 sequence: CASSLAISTDTQYF. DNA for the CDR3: TGCGCCAGCAGCTTGGCTATTAGCACAGATACGCAGTATTTT.